A selection of T cell receptor beta chains follows, all from one sample in a study of blood T cell repertoires in COVID-19. Generated by immunoSEQ multiplex PCR, the TCRdb table keeps only in-frame clones and is missing some. The sample gives around 88,000 clones, more than 85% of which show up once; more than 1.5% is in the top ten. Material: peripheral blood. These receptors all stem from a man aged 55 to 70 with acute or convalescent COVID-19. Both conserved end residues are part of each CDR3. A D gene is named only where the DNA matches it firmly. Some rows mark clone size as missing; the rest say once, few, many or name a class of expanded clone.

clone_size d_call j_call cdr3_length v_call cdr3_aa cdr3_nt
- - TRBJ1-4 17 TRBV9 CASSVLGEGGPNEKLFF TGTGCCAGCAGCGTACTCGGGGAGGGTGGTCCCAATGAAAAACTGTTTTTT
- TRBD2 TRBJ2-7 14 TRBV5-5 CASSLVQREGEQYF TGTGCCAGCAGCTTGGTACAGCGGGAGGGCGAGCAGTACTTC
- - TRBJ2-1 14 TRBV9 CASSPPPSDGEQFF TGTGCCAGCAGCCCCCCCCCGAGTGATGGTGAGCAGTTCTTC
- - TRBJ2-5 12 TRBV30 CAWSQGWETQYF TGTGCCTGGAGTCAGGGATGGGAGACCCAGTACTTC
- - TRBJ2-3 17 TRBV7-6 CASSLGASAFFTDTQYF TGTGCCAGCAGCTTAGGGGCTAGCGCTTTCTTCACAGATACGCAGTATTTT
- - TRBJ2-6 15 TRBV29-1 CSVEVEGSGANVLTF TGCAGCGTTGAAGTAGAGGGCTCTGGGGCCAACGTCCTGACTTTC
- - TRBJ2-7 15 TRBV14 CASSQGELVPLEQYF TGTGCCAGCAGCCAAGGGGAGCTTGTGCCTCTCGAGCAGTACTTC
- TRBD1 TRBJ1-2 13 TRBV28 CASSLGQGYGYTF TGTGCCAGCAGTTTAGGACAGGGTTATGGCTACACCTTC
- - TRBJ1-1 14 TRBV4-1 CASSHLEGDTEAFF TGCGCCAGCAGCCATCTGGAAGGGGACACTGAAGCTTTCTTT
- TRBD1 TRBJ2-7 13 TRBV30 CAWSVQGGHEQYF TGTGCCTGGAGTGTACAGGGGGGCCACGAGCAGTACTTC
once TRBD1 TRBJ1-1 15 TRBV29-1 CSVVSSGTVATEAFF TGCAGCGTTGTCTCATCCGGGACAGTTGCCACTGAAGCTTTCTTT
few - TRBJ2-5 15 TRBV11-3 CASSLAPGMQETQYF TGTGCCAGCAGCTTAGCGCCAGGGATGCAAGAGACCCAGTACTTC
- TRBD2 TRBJ2-5 16 TRBV7-8 CASSPPGAGGGETQYF TGTGCCAGCAGCCCCCCGGGTGCGGGAGGCGGAGAGACCCAGTACTTC
- - TRBJ1-1 14 TRBV4-2 CASLPDSSNTEAFF TGTGCCAGCTTGCCGGACAGCTCGAACACTGAAGCTTTCTTT
once TRBD1 TRBJ1-1 16 TRBV7-9 CASSPGQGISWTEAFF TGTGCCAGCAGCCCCGGACAGGGGATATCGTGGACTGAAGCTTTCTTT
- - TRBJ1-5 12 TRBV6-1 CASSEDAGPQHF TGTGCCAGCAGTGAAGATGCGGGGCCCCAGCATTTT
- - TRBJ2-3 15 TRBV21-1 CASSKLGRVTDTQYF TGTGCCAGCAGCAAATTGGGCAGGGTCACAGATACGCAGTATTTT
- - TRBJ2-7 16 TRBV7-2 CASSFSFGRASNEQYF TGTGCCAGCAGCTTCTCCTTTGGCAGGGCGTCGAACGAGCAGTACTTC
- - TRBJ2-2 13 TRBV6-2/TRBV6-3 CASSYSETGELFF TGTGCCAGCAGTTACTCGGAGACCGGGGAGCTGTTTTTT
- TRBD1 TRBJ1-4 17 TRBV4-3 CASSQELSGTGRGKLFF TGCGCCAGCAGCCAAGAACTTTCCGGGACAGGTAGAGGAAAACTGTTTTTT
- TRBD2 TRBJ2-3 18 TRBV4-3 CASSQDRTSGRGTDTQYF TGCGCCAGCAGCCAAGACCGGACTAGCGGGAGGGGGACAGATACGCAGTATTTT
- TRBD1 TRBJ2-5 15 TRBV28 CASRQTGANQETQYF TGTGCCAGCAGACAGACAGGGGCCAACCAAGAGACCCAGTACTTC
- - TRBJ2-1 17 TRBV5-1 CASSPRITDKPNNEQFF TGCGCCAGCAGCCCCCGGATAACGGACAAACCCAACAATGAGCAGTTCTTC
- - TRBJ1-5 13 TRBV4-2 CASSQDQMEPQHF TGTGCCAGCAGCCAAGATCAGATGGAGCCCCAGCATTTT
few TRBD2 TRBJ2-7 17 TRBV4-2 CASSQDITSGNSYEQYF TGTGCCAGCAGCCAAGATATAACTAGCGGAAATTCCTACGAGCAGTACTTC
- - TRBJ1-1 16 TRBV11-2 CASSLSPRQGNTEAFF TGTGCCAGCAGCTTATCCCCCCGGCAGGGGAACACTGAAGCTTTCTTT
- TRBD2 TRBJ2-1 19 TRBV9 CASSVGRVGTSGRPNEQFF TGTGCCAGCAGCGTAGGGAGAGTAGGGACTAGCGGGAGGCCCAATGAGCAGTTCTTC
- TRBD1 TRBJ2-1 14 TRBV9 CASSAGTGRNEQFF TGTGCCAGCAGCGCCGGGACAGGGCGCAATGAGCAGTTCTTC
- TRBD1 TRBJ2-2 18 TRBV30 CAWSNRHRTGGNTGELFF TGTGCCTGGAGTAACCGACACAGGACAGGGGGGAACACCGGGGAGCTGTTTTTT
- TRBD2 TRBJ2-3 16 TRBV7-2 CASSVGTSGNADTQYF TGTGCCAGCAGCGTCGGGACTAGCGGAAATGCAGATACGCAGTATTTT
once TRBD2 TRBJ2-1 16 TRBV6-2/TRBV6-3 CASSPLGSGGGNEQFF TGTGCCAGCAGCCCCCTCGGAAGCGGGGGGGGCAATGAGCAGTTCTTC
few - TRBJ2-7 15 TRBV2 CASSFPRSRGNEQYF TGTGCCAGCAGTTTTCCTCGGTCTAGAGGGAACGAGCAGTACTTC
- - TRBJ2-3 15 TRBV6-5 CASTSSEIGTDTQYF TGTGCCAGCACGAGCTCGGAGATCGGCACAGATACGCAGTATTTT
- - TRBJ2-7 15 TRBV10-2 CASSEGRGRSYEQYF TGCGCCAGCAGTGAGGGCAGGGGTAGATCCTACGAGCAGTACTTC
- - TRBJ2-1 16 TRBV30 CAWEGSQAGGTNEQFF TGTGCCTGGGAAGGGTCCCAAGCGGGTGGGACCAATGAGCAGTTCTTC
- TRBD1 TRBJ1-2 14 TRBV19 CASSTSGTDYGYTF TGTGCCAGTAGTACGTCCGGGACAGACTATGGCTACACCTTC
- - TRBJ1-2 15 TRBV27 CASSLQGGEDYGYTF TGTGCCAGCAGCCTTCAGGGCGGGGAGGACTATGGCTACACCTTC
- TRBD1 TRBJ1-2 14 TRBV19 CASIRTGGAGGYTF TGTGCCAGTATCCGGACAGGGGGCGCTGGGGGCTACACCTTC
once - TRBJ1-1 17 TRBV18 CASSPGQIRPSGTEAFF TGTGCCAGCTCACCTGGACAAATCCGTCCAAGTGGCACTGAAGCTTTCTTT
once TRBD2 TRBJ2-1 13 TRBV19 CASSTRTSIEQFF TGTGCCAGTAGTACCCGGACTAGTATTGAGCAGTTCTTC
- TRBD1 TRBJ1-2 16 TRBV28 CASSPGGQGWNYGYTF TGTGCCAGCAGTCCGGGGGGACAGGGTTGGAACTATGGCTACACCTTC
few TRBD1 TRBJ1-1 14 TRBV7-9 CASSPDRANTEAFF TGTGCCAGCAGCCCCGACAGGGCTAACACTGAAGCTTTCTTT
- - TRBJ2-2 16 TRBV6-2/TRBV6-3 CASSNRQVLNTGELFF TGTGCCAGCAGTAACCGACAGGTCCTGAACACCGGGGAGCTGTTTTTT
- - TRBJ2-3 16 TRBV4-2 CASSQGPGVGADTQYF TGTGCCAGCAGCCAAGGTCCGGGGGTAGGGGCTGATACGCAGTATTTT
- - TRBJ2-7 15 TRBV4-2 CASSESWAGTYEQYF TGTGCCAGCAGCGAAAGTTGGGCGGGGACCTACGAGCAGTACTTC
- TRBD1 TRBJ2-7 13 TRBV29-1 CSVETDRGYEQYF TGCAGCGTGGAGACGGACAGGGGGTACGAGCAGTACTTC
- - TRBJ1-1 13 TRBV7-3 CASSYSLNTEAFF TGTGCCAGCAGCTACAGTTTGAACACTGAAGCTTTCTTT
few TRBD1 TRBJ1-5 19 TRBV6-2/TRBV6-3 CASSYSGWTGMDGNQPQHF TGTGCCAGCAGTTACTCCGGTTGGACAGGGATGGACGGCAATCAGCCCCAGCATTTT
once - TRBJ1-4 13 TRBV19 CASRPEGGEKLFF TGTGCCAGTCGCCCGGAGGGCGGTGAAAAACTGTTTTTT
- TRBD1 TRBJ1-5 15 TRBV28 CASSLWGQDRQPQHF TGTGCCAGCAGTTTATGGGGACAGGATCGGCAGCCCCAGCATTTT